These 22 T cell receptor beta chains came from one sample sequenced in a study of response to subunit inactivated influenza vaccine. Each CDR3 protein gets one entry after TCRdb re-called the RT-PCR reads with MiXCR. The sample records hundreds of thousands of distinct CDR3 sequences, roughly 11% being singletons. Sample: PBMCs from blood, taken roughly 45 days after vaccination. The receptors shown here come from a man aged 50-60 years who received an inactivated influenza vaccine.

The rearrangement links TRBV7-9 to TRBJ2-3; D possibly corresponds to TRBD2 (7 bases). CDR1 is SEHNR and CDR2 is FQNEAQ in the germline V gene (reference sequence). This CDR3 is built from 13 residues. Trimming cost V 9 bases and J 4 bases, with 14 bases left between them. The CDR3 loop reads CASGRGRPDTQYF. The CDR3 DNA reads as TGTGCCAGTGGGCGGGGGCGGCCAGATACGCAGTATTTT.

This clonotype was seen many times. This rearrangement joins TRBV20-1 to TRBJ2-2, with a weak D call TRBD2 (6 bases). V dropped 3 bases and J dropped 2 bases, with 13 bases sitting between them. Per germline, CDR1 DFQATT and CDR2 SNEGSKA (reference sequence). The CDR3 consists of 15 residues. CDR3 region: CSASRGGLNTGELFF. The CDR3 nucleotides read TGCAGTGCTAGTCGCGGAGGGCTTAACACCGGGGAGCTGTTTTTT.

The sample holds a few counts of this clonotype. The V call is TRBV20-1, the J call TRBJ2-1, with D maybe TRBD1 (6 bases). The germline gives CDR1 DFQATT, CDR2 SNEGSKA (reference sequence). Trimming pared 0 bases from V and 6 bases from J, leaving 12 bases between. CDR3 length equals 14 residues. CDR3 nucleotides: TGCAGTGCTAGAGATCTGGCCAGGGGCAATGAGCAGTTCTTC. Encoded protein: CSARDLARGNEQFF.

V and J are TRBV20-1 and TRBJ2-1, with D possibly matching TRBD2 (6 bases). CDR1 is DFQATT and CDR2 is SNEGSKA in the germline V gene (reference sequence). Between the trimmed V and J ends, which lost 6 bases and 2 bases, there was a span of 17 bases. There are 15 residues in the CDR3. The CDR3 DNA is TGCAGTGCATGGAGGGGCGCTCCCCCCTACAATGAGCAGTTCTTC. Encoded protein: CSAWRGAPPYNEQFF.

This clonotype has just a few counts. The chain combines TRBV5-1 with TRBJ1-3, with TRBD1 matching over 11 bases. With 2 bases clipped from V and 2 bases from J, the junction kept 3 bases outside the gene matches. Germline V gene data show CDR1 as SGHRS and CDR2 as YFSETQ. This CDR3 has 16 residues. The CDR3 DNA sequence: TGCGCCAGCAGCTTTGGGACAGGGGGAACTGGAAACACCATATATTTT. It specifies CASSFGTGGTGNTIYF. Full variable domain (rest looked up from reference TRBV5-1 and TRBJ1-3): KAGVTQTPRYLIKTRGQQVTLSCSPISGHRSVSWYQQTPGQGLQFLFEYFSETQRNKGNFPGRFSGRQFSNSRSEMNVSTLELGDSALYLCASSFGTGGTGNTIYFGEGSWLTVV.

This clonotype came up many times. The genes are TRBV20-1 and TRBJ1-2; 8 bases line up with TRBD1. Germline V gene data show CDR1 as DFQATT and CDR2 as SNEGSKA (reference sequence). This CDR3 contains 13 residues. V lost 6 bases to trimming and J lost 8 bases; unmatched junction nucleotides: 11. The CDR3 here is CSATQGAGKGYTF. DNA of the CDR3: TGCAGTGCGACCCAGGGGGCGGGGAAAGGCTACACCTTC.

The chain uses TRBV3-1 and TRBJ2-7, with 9 bases aligning to TRBD1. V shed 0 bases, J shed 4 bases, and the junction held 7 bases outside the gene matches. CDR3 length equals 16 residues. Germline V CDR1 and CDR2: LGHDT, YNNKEL (reference sequence). CDR3 protein: CASSQDGTGPAYEQYF. The CDR3, as DNA: TGTGCCAGCAGCCAAGACGGGACAGGGCCTGCGTACGAGCAGTACTTC.

The V and J genes are TRBV3-1 and TRBJ2-7; 7 bases are a match to TRBD2. The CDR3 runs 15 residues. Per the germline V gene, CDR1 is LGHDT and CDR2 is YNNKEL (reference sequence). V lost 1 base to trimming and J lost 2 bases; unmatched junction nucleotides: 5. The CDR3 spells CASSQARGVPYEQYF. CDR3 sequence (DNA): TGTGCCAGCAGCCAAGCACGGGGGGTACCCTACGAGCAGTACTTC.

The count of this clonotype is one. The CDR3 spells CSARSPGHYQETQYF. CDR3 DNA sequence: TGCAGTGCTAGGAGTCCGGGACATTATCAAGAGACCCAGTACTTC. The rearrangement joins TRBV20-1 to TRBJ2-5; D is possibly TRBD1 (6 bases). Trimming removed 3 bases from V and 2 bases from J, with 16 bases in between. This CDR3 comprises 15 residues. The germline gives CDR1 DFQATT, CDR2 SNEGSKA (reference sequence).

This clonotype was counted ten times or more. This chain links TRBV7-6 with TRBJ2-3; possibly TRBD2 for D (5 bases). CDR3 length equals 16 residues. V was trimmed by 2 bases and J by 2 bases, leaving 14 bases between them. Germline CDR1 SGHVS, CDR2 FNYEAQ. The CDR3, as DNA: TGTGCCAGCAGCTTATACGGACTGGGAGCCACAGATACGCAGTATTTT. Amino acids: CASSLYGLGATDTQYF.

This chain joins TRBV20-1 and TRBJ2-3, with 8 bases aligning to TRBD2. The CDR3 is 15 amino acids. Germline V gene data show CDR1 as DFQATT and CDR2 as SNEGSKA (reference sequence). The chain's CDR3 is CRIRRLAYSSDTQYF. The CDR3 nucleotides read TGCAGGATCCGGAGACTAGCGTATAGCTCAGATACGCAGTATTTT.

The chain has TRBV7-2 and TRBJ1-2, with a tentative D call TRBD1 (5 bases). The CDR3 runs 14 residues. Trimming shortened V by 1 base and J by 4 bases, and 10 bases separated the two germline ends. CDR1 and CDR2 from the germline V gene are SGHTA and FQGNSA. The CDR3 coding sequence is TGTGCCAGCAGCTTAGAGGTCGGGGGCTATGGCTACACCTTC. As protein: CASSLEVGGYGYTF.

This clonotype has a count of ten or more. J is TRBJ2-1 and V is TRBV12-3 or TRBV12-4; 13 bases match TRBD2. V shed 6 bases and J 9 bases; nucleotides not matched to a gene: 14. There are 17 residues in the CDR3. For the CDR3, the DNA is TGTGCCAGCAGCCGACGGACTAGCGGGAGCCGGTGGGGTGAGCAGTTCTTC. Its translation: CASSRRTSGSRWGEQFF.

The V call is TRBV5-6, the J call TRBJ1-4; D remains unclear. This CDR3 has 14 residues. Between the trimmed V and J ends, which lost 0 bases and 7 bases, there was a span of 10 bases. CDR1 and CDR2 from the germline V gene are SGHDT and YYEEEE. The CDR3 loop reads CASSLGAWGEKLFF. The CDR3 nucleotides are TGTGCCAGCAGCTTGGGGGCATGGGGTGAAAAACTGTTTTTT.

This clonotype was seen repeatedly, ten times or more. This rearrangement joins TRBV29-1 to TRBJ2-7, with D possibly being TRBD2 (6 bases). From germline, CDR1 is SQVTM and CDR2 ANQGSEA. This CDR3 is built from 14 residues. V was pared by 4 bases and J by 6 bases, with 19 bases between. The CDR3 loop is CSVARGSGESEQYF. The CDR3 region has the DNA TGCAGCGTTGCTCGTGGGTCGGGAGAGAGCGAGCAGTACTTC.

This clonotype has more than one count but fewer than ten. The chain joins TRBV7-2 to TRBJ2-1; D is undetermined. CDR1 is SGHTA and CDR2 is FQGNSA in the germline V gene. With 1 base removed from V and 8 bases from J, the gap between germline ends came to 15 bases. This CDR3 is 15 amino acids long. CDR3 DNA: TGTGCCAGCAGCTTAGTTGTCCTTGGTGGCTATGAGCAGTTCTTC. Its protein product is CASSLVVLGGYEQFF.

The rearrangement joins TRBV6-5 to TRBJ2-3; TRBD2 aligns across 15 bases. Trimming removed 0 bases from V and 9 bases from J; junction bases left unmatched: 13. The CDR3 has 19 residues. Germline V gene data show CDR1 as MNHEY and CDR2 as SVGAGI. The CDR3 DNA reads TGTGCCAGCAGTTACTCGGGACTAGCGGGGGGCCTCAGAGCGGGGACGCAGTATTTT. Translated, it gives CASSYSGLAGGLRAGTQYF.

The sample holds one count of this clonotype. The chain employs TRBV5-1 and TRBJ2-5; 8 positions match TRBD2. This CDR3 is 15 amino acids long. Germline CDR1 reads SGHRS; CDR2 reads YFSETQ. V was clipped by 3 bases and J by 5 bases; unmatched bases: 9. The CDR3 protein is CASSSPGLGAETQYF. Here the CDR3 DNA reads TGCGCCAGCAGCTCCCCGGGACTAGGGGCTGAGACCCAGTACTTC.

This clonotype was recorded at least ten times. The chain has TRBV5-1 and TRBJ2-3; 12 bases line up with TRBD2. The CDR3 length is 15 residues. The V gene's germline CDR1 is SGHRS and CDR2 YFSETQ. Losses at the gene ends were 3 bases for V and 2 bases for J; bases not matched to a gene: 1. The CDR3 bases are TGCGCCAGCAGCTCTAGCGGGAGGGTCACAGATACGCAGTATTTT. Translating gives CASSSSGRVTDTQYF.

This clonotype was picked up many times. The V gene is TRBV12-3 or TRBV12-4, the J gene TRBJ1-5; TRBD1 matches 8 bases. The CDR3 extends over 15 amino acids. V was pared by 6 bases and J by 7 bases, with 11 bases of the junction left unmatched. The CDR3 DNA is TGTGCCAGCAGCCTTCCTACAGGGGGGTTACAGCCCCAGCATTTT. It is translated as CASSLPTGGLQPQHF.

This clonotype was seen more than once but under ten times. The rearrangement links TRBV28 to TRBJ2-7, with 16 bases lining up with TRBD2. The CDR3 runs to 17 residues. With 7 bases clipped from V and 2 bases from J, the junction kept 8 bases outside the gene matches. Germline V gene data show CDR1 as MDHEN and CDR2 as SYDVKM. The CDR3 loop reads CASKPGTSGRATYEQYF. CDR3 coding DNA: TGTGCCAGCAAACCCGGGACTAGCGGGAGGGCCACCTACGAGCAGTACTTC. Based on the CDR3 plus reference TRBV28 and TRBJ2-7, the full variable domain is DVKVTQSSRYLVKRTGEKVFLECVQDMDHENMFWYRQDPGLGLRLIYFSYDVKMKEKGDIPEGYSVSREKKERFSLILESASTNQTSMYLCASKPGTSGRATYEQYFGPGTRLTVT.

The chain recombines TRBV25-1 with TRBJ2-2; D is uncertain. CDR3 length: 15 amino acids. The germline V gene has CDR1 MGHDK and CDR2 SYGVNS. Between the trimmed V and J ends, which lost 3 bases and 2 bases, there was a span of 10 bases. CDR3 loop: CASSDARANTGELFF. For the CDR3, the DNA is TGTGCCAGCAGTGATGCCCGAGCTAACACCGGGGAGCTGTTTTTT.